These 11 T cell receptor beta chains were sequenced from one sample in a study of T cell responses to AZD1222 COVID-19 vaccine. Profiling relied on immunoSEQ multiplex PCR, and the TCRdb table lists in-frame clones only, not all of them. The sample comprises around 160,000 clones, approximately 78% of which are singletons, and roughly 4.3% rests with the top ten. Source: peripheral blood, taken on day 0 of MenACWY control vaccination. The receptors stem from an adult in good health.

Only a few counts were recorded for this clone. CDR3 sequence (DNA): TGTGCCACCGCCCCTCAATCTGGGGCCAACGTCCTGACTTTC. This gives the protein CATAPQSGANVLTF. The chain couples TRBV28 to TRBJ2-6, with D unclear. Germline CDR1 MDHEN, CDR2 SYDVKM. The CDR3 runs to 14 residues. The V gene lost 10 bases and the J gene lost 1 base, with 11 bases spanning the gap.

This clone appeared once. The chain has TRBV19 and TRBJ1-2; TRBD1 aligns across 8 bases. Germline CDR1 reads LNHDA; CDR2 reads SQIVND (reference sequence). This CDR3 is 14 amino acids long. V gave up 6 bases and J gave up 8 bases; unmatched junction bases: 11. The CDR3 sequence: CASREDRDVSGYTF. CDR3 bases: TGTGCCAGTAGGGAGGACAGGGACGTAAGCGGCTACACCTTC.

This clone was detected only once. The chain has TRBV18 and TRBJ2-2; D may be TRBD2 (5 bases). The CDR3 is made up of 14 amino acids. Germline CDR1 and CDR2: KGHSH and LQKENI. Trimming removed 5 bases from V and 1 base from J, with 8 bases in between. The CDR3 coding sequence is TGTGCCAGCTCAGAACTAGGGAACACCGGGGAGCTGTTTTTT. Its translation: CASSELGNTGELFF.

The chain is built from TRBV5-1 and TRBJ1-1, with D maybe TRBD1 (6 bases). Looked up from germline, CDR1 is SGHRS and CDR2 is YFSETQ. The CDR3 sequence is 15 residues long. V lost 0 bases, J lost 5 bases, and 14 bases lay in between. The CDR3 DNA is TGCGCCAGCAGCTTGGAGACAGGCGGTGTTACTGAAGCTTTCTTT. Amino acids: CASSLETGGVTEAFF.

The genes are TRBV19 and TRBJ2-1, with D uncertain. Germline-derived CDR1 and CDR2 are LNHDA and SQIVND (reference sequence). Trimming removed 6 bases at V and 10 bases at J, with 16 bases between. This CDR3 is 13 amino acids long. CDR3 nucleotides: TGTGCCAGTAGCGGGCAGCTGACACGGGAGCAGTTCTTC. Translated, it gives CASSGQLTREQFF.

The chain is built from TRBV19 and TRBJ1-5, with D hard to call. The CDR3 loop spans 15 amino acids. Looked up from germline, CDR1 is LNHDA and CDR2 is SQIVND (reference sequence). V was cut by 7 bases and J by 0 bases, with 13 bases left in between. CDR3 nucleotide sequence: TGTGCCAGTACCAGGACGGGGAGTAGCAATCAGCCCCAGCATTTT. This sequence encodes CASTRTGSSNQPQHF.

The rearrangement uses TRBV10-2 and TRBJ1-6, with D possibly matching TRBD1 (6 bases). Germline lookup yields CDR1 WSHSY and CDR2 SAAADI. Deletions cut 2 bases from V and 7 bases from J, with 9 bases between. The CDR3 totals 14 residues. The chain's CDR3 is CASSEDRRNSPLHF. In DNA, the CDR3 is TGCGCCAGCAGTGAGGACAGGCGAAATTCACCCCTCCACTTT.

This clone has just one count. This chain connects TRBV7-9 to TRBJ2-7, with D possibly matching TRBD1 (6 bases). V gave up 4 bases and J gave up 4 bases, with 11 bases separating them. Germline V gene lookup returns CDR1 SEHNR and CDR2 FQNEAQ (reference sequence). The CDR3 is 13 residues long. CDR3 sequence reads: CASSSPGAYEQYF. In DNA, the CDR3 is TGTGCCAGCAGCTCCCCAGGGGCTTACGAGCAGTACTTC.

CDR3 coding DNA: TGTGCCAGCAGCCCCGGCCGGGAGGCGCAGTATTTT. It specifies CASSPGREAQYF. This chain links TRBV5-4 with TRBJ2-3; 7 bases are a match to TRBD2. The ends lost 4 bases at V and 10 bases at J; junction bases unmatched: 6. Germline loops: CDR1 SGHNT, CDR2 YYREEE (reference sequence). The CDR3 is 12 residues long.

This chain uses TRBV7-2 with TRBJ2-3, with 11 positions matching TRBD2. Germline V lookup: CDR1 SGHTA, CDR2 FQGNSA. The trim removed 2 bases at V and 4 bases at J, leaving 11 bases unmatched. The CDR3 runs to 18 residues. The CDR3 reads CASSLLASGGPGADTQYF. The CDR3 DNA reads TGTGCCAGCAGCTTATTGGCTAGCGGGGGGCCGGGGGCAGATACGCAGTATTTT.

The CDR3 DNA reads as TGTGCCAGCGCCGTAAGCGGCTCCTACAATGAGCAGTTCTTC. This codes for CASAVSGSYNEQFF. The rearrangement links TRBV25-1 to TRBJ2-1, with D possibly TRBD2 on 5 matching bases. This CDR3 is built from 14 residues. Deletions cut 8 bases from V and 0 bases from J, with 11 bases between. Germline CDR1 is MGHDK and CDR2 is SYGVNS.